The 32 T cell receptor beta chains given below trace back to one sample, sequenced in a study of long-term antiretroviral therapy in people with HIV (dated by TCRdb to the early 2020s). The immunoSEQ hsTCRB v3.0 assay was used at survey level resolution for TRB variable region sequencing. The immuneACCESS repertoire file appears here via TCRdb, limited to in-frame rearrangements. These files lack a portion of the clones; in checked studies, under half of the deficit traces to unresolved V genes, and the cause of the others is not known. The sample has about 36,000 clones on record, approximately 80% of them singletons. Jointly, the top ten make up under 7.5% of the sample. Sequenced material: unsorted PBMCs, taken 0.6 years after starting antiretroviral therapy. These receptors were taken from a man aged 18-30 years with HIV.

The gene calls are TRBV5-1 and TRBJ1-4; D might be TRBD1 (5 bases). The germline V and J ends were trimmed by 3 bases and 1 base, with 7 bases remaining between them. This CDR3 is 14 amino acids long. Per germline, CDR1 SGHRS and CDR2 YFSETQ. The CDR3 loop is CASSSQGTNEKLFF. The CDR3 DNA sequence: TGCGCCAGCAGCTCCCAGGGAACTAATGAAAAACTGTTTTTT.

The chain couples TRBV28 to TRBJ1-2, with a tentative D call TRBD1 (5 bases). Germline-derived CDR1 and CDR2 are MDHEN and SYDVKM. CDR3 length: 18 residues. V was cut by 3 bases and J by 1 base, with 21 bases left in between. CDR3 loop: CASSFESTGHRINYGYTF. Written as DNA, the CDR3 is TGTGCCAGCAGTTTCGAGAGTACAGGCCATAGGATTAACTATGGCTACACCTTC.

The chain has TRBV28 and TRBJ2-7, with D uncertain. There are 12 residues in the CDR3. Trimming removed 2 bases from V and 7 bases from J, with 9 bases in between. The germline V gene encodes CDR1 MDHEN and CDR2 SYDVKM. The CDR3 DNA follows: TGTGCCAGCAGTTTAGGTCTAGGGGAGCAGTACTTC. The encoded protein is CASSLGLGEQYF.

The V gene is TRBV4-1, the J gene TRBJ1-5, with a possible D match to TRBD1 (5 bases). CDR1 is MGHRA, CDR2 YSYEKL, per germline. V lost 5 bases to trimming and J lost 5 bases, with 10 bases between them. The CDR3 consists of 13 residues. The CDR3 loop reads CASSAGLHQPQHF. In DNA form, the CDR3 reads TGCGCCAGCAGCGCAGGGTTACATCAGCCCCAGCATTTT.

This rearrangement joins TRBV7-2 to TRBJ2-7; no reliable D call. The CDR3 consists of 12 residues. The germline CDR1 and CDR2 sequences are SGHTA and FQGNSA. The V end lost 2 bases, the J end lost 2 bases, and 4 bases lay between the germline ends. Here the CDR3 reads CASSLFPYEQYF. The DNA of the CDR3 is TGTGCCAGCAGCTTATTCCCCTACGAGCAGTACTTC.

This chain joins TRBV15 and TRBJ2-7; D remains unclear. The CDR3 covers 15 residues. The germline V gene encodes CDR1 LNHNV and CDR2 YYDKDF (reference sequence). The V end was cut by 3 bases, the J end by 4 bases, with 16 bases between. CDR3: CATSSPNLGIYEQYF. The DNA for the CDR3 is TGTGCCACCAGCAGTCCTAATTTAGGGATATACGAGCAGTACTTC.

CDR3 DNA sequence: TGTGCCAGCAGTGCCGGGACTCGCTCCTACGAGCAGTACTTC. Its protein is CASSAGTRSYEQYF. V gene TRBV6-1 combines with J gene TRBJ2-7, with D possibly being TRBD2 (6 bases). Germline CDR1 reads MNHNS; CDR2 reads SASEGT. The CDR3 spans 14 residues. V was clipped by 4 bases and J by 0 bases, with 10 bases between them.

The CDR3, as DNA: TGTGCCAGCAGCTTAACTACAGTGAACACTGAAGCTTTCTTT. Translated: CASSLTTVNTEAFF. This chain connects TRBV7-9 to TRBJ1-1; D is undetermined. The ends were cut back, 2 bases at V and 0 bases at J, with 7 bases in the middle. This CDR3 has 14 amino acids. Germline V CDR1 and CDR2: SEHNR, FQNEAQ (reference sequence).

V gene TRBV5-1 combines with J gene TRBJ2-1, with TRBD2 identical over 9 bases. The junction had 14 bases not matched to a gene; V was cut back by 3 bases and J by 10 bases. This CDR3 spans 16 amino acids. In germline, CDR1 is SGHRS, CDR2 YFSETQ. CDR3 DNA sequence: TGCGCCAGCAGCTGGACGGGACTAGCCGCAAAGGAGGAGCAGTTCTTC. Encoded protein: CASSWTGLAAKEEQFF.

This chain's CDR3 is CASSGDIPRGTQYF. The CDR3 region has the DNA TGTGCCAGCAGTGGGGACATCCCCAGAGGGACCCAGTACTTC. The J gene is TRBJ2-5, the V gene TRBV28, with D possibly TRBD1 on 6 matching bases. The germline gives CDR1 MDHEN, CDR2 SYDVKM. Trimming cost V 5 bases and J 7 bases, with 17 bases left between them. The CDR3 extends over 14 amino acids.

This chain joins TRBV5-4 and TRBJ2-5, with D possibly TRBD1 on 6 matching bases. The better agreement between TRBJ2-7 and the DNA end casts doubt on the J call. This CDR3 has 15 amino acids. Germline CDR1 is SGHNT and CDR2 is YYREEE (reference sequence). This chain's CDR3 is CASSLARTGSREQYF. CDR3 nucleotides: TGTGCCAGCAGCTTGGCTCGCACAGGGAGTCGCGAGCAGTACTTC.

The rearrangement links TRBV7-9 to TRBJ1-2, with 10 bases aligning to TRBD1. The CDR3 totals 16 residues. Germline V gene sequence: CDR1 SEHNR, CDR2 FQNEAQ (reference sequence). After removal of 5 bases from V and 2 bases from J, the junction contained 8 bases not matched to a gene. DNA of the CDR3: TGTGCCAGCAGCCTAGGGACAGGGGAATTGAACTATGGCTACACCTTC. Translated, it gives CASSLGTGELNYGYTF. Together with reference TRBV7-9 and TRBJ1-2, the CDR3 gives the full variable domain: DTGVSQNPRHKITKRGQNVTFRCDPISEHNRLYWYRQTLGQGPEFLTYFQNEAQLEKSRLLSDRFSAERPKGSFSTLEIQRTEQGDSAMYLCASSLGTGELNYGYTFGSGTRLTVV.

The J gene is TRBJ1-1, the V gene TRBV11-2; D perhaps matches TRBD1 (5 bases). The CDR3 has 14 residues. Trimming stripped 4 bases from V and 1 base from J, with 10 bases between. The V gene's germline CDR1 is SGHAT and CDR2 FQNNGV. Here the CDR3 DNA reads TGTGCCAGCAGCTCAGGACATGCGAACACTGAAGCTTTCTTT. Amino acid sequence: CASSSGHANTEAFF.

The chain couples TRBV7-2 to TRBJ1-3; D not resolved. There are 17 residues in the CDR3. The V end lost 3 bases, the J end lost 4 bases, and 19 bases lay between the germline ends. CDR1 is SGHTA and CDR2 is FQGNSA in the germline V gene. The CDR3 sequence is CASSFYKFGRVGNTIYF. CDR3 coding DNA: TGTGCCAGCAGCTTTTACAAGTTTGGAAGGGTCGGAAACACCATATATTTT.

This clone has just one count. The gene calls are TRBV7-2 and TRBJ2-1; 7 bases line up with TRBD1. The CDR3 runs 14 residues. The V gene's germline CDR1 is SGHTA and CDR2 FQGNSA. J lost 8 bases, V lost 0 bases, and 4 bases had no gene match. In nucleotides, the CDR3 is TGTGCCAGCAGCTTAGCAGAGGGGGCATATGAGCAGTTCTTC. Translated: CASSLAEGAYEQFF. Using reference TRBV7-2 and TRBJ2-1 for the parts outside the CDR3, the full variable domain is GAGVSQSPSNKVTEKGKDVELRCDPISGHTALYWYRQSLGQGLEFLIYFQGNSAPDKSGLPSDRFSAERTGGSVSTLTIQRTQQEDSAVYLCASSLAEGAYEQFFGPGTRLTVL.

The chain has TRBV30 and TRBJ1-2; 7 bases agree with TRBD1. V trimming: 5 bases; J trimming: 8 bases; junction bases outside the gene matches: 5. The germline CDR1 and CDR2 sequences are GTSNPN and SVGIG (reference sequence). CDR3 length equals 11 residues. The chain's CDR3 is CAWGTERGYTF. As DNA, the CDR3 is TGTGCCTGGGGGACAGAACGGGGCTACACCTTC. Looking up the rest from reference TRBV30 and TRBJ1-2 gives the full variable domain: SQTIHQWPATLVQPVGSPLSLECTVEGTSNPNLYWYRQAAGRGLQLLFYSVGIGQISSEVPQNLSASRPQDRQFILSSKKLLLSDSGFYLCAWGTERGYTFGSGTRLTVV.

The chain joins TRBV28 to TRBJ1-2, with 7 positions matching TRBD1. Trimming removed 4 bases from V and 5 bases from J; junction bases left unmatched: 4. Looked up from germline, CDR1 is MDHEN and CDR2 is SYDVKM. The CDR3 is 13 residues long. The CDR3 DNA reads as TGTGCCAGCAGTTGGGGACAGTTGTATGGCTACACCTTC. It codes for CASSWGQLYGYTF.

There are a few counts of this clone. V and J are TRBV5-4 and TRBJ1-5; 8 positions agree with TRBD1. This CDR3 has 15 residues. The germline V gene has CDR1 SGHNT and CDR2 YYREEE (reference sequence). J lost 4 bases, V lost 4 bases, and 7 bases had no gene match. In DNA form, the CDR3 reads TGTGCCAGCAGCGAGCAGGGGGCATTTAATCAGCCCCAGCATTTT. It specifies CASSEQGAFNQPQHF.

The J gene is TRBJ2-7, the V gene TRBV6-5, with TRBD2 matching 7 bases. With 0 bases clipped from V and 4 bases from J, the junction kept 9 bases outside the gene matches. CDR3 length equals 16 residues. Germline values: CDR1 MNHEY, CDR2 SVGAGI. The CDR3 region is CASSYSQTGTIYEQYF. Here the CDR3 DNA reads TGTGCCAGCAGTTACTCGCAAACCGGGACTATTTACGAGCAGTACTTC.

This clone was counted a few times. V is TRBV6-1 and J is TRBJ2-7, with 10 bases fitting TRBD1. Germline loops: CDR1 MNHNS, CDR2 SASEGT. The CDR3 has 15 amino acids. The ends lost 6 bases at V and 2 bases at J; junction bases unmatched: 7. The CDR3, as DNA: TGTGCCAGCAGAAAGGACAGGGGGAGTACCTACGAGCAGTACTTC. Its translation is CASRKDRGSTYEQYF.

The chain recombines TRBV28 with TRBJ1-5; D not certain. The CDR3 has 12 residues. CDR1 is MDHEN, CDR2 SYDVKM, per germline. V lost 2 bases to trimming and J lost 4 bases, with 3 bases between them. In DNA form, the CDR3 reads TGTGCCAGCAGTTTAGATAATCAGCCCCAGCATTTT. Amino acids: CASSLDNQPQHF. Full variable domain (outside the CDR3, taken from reference TRBV28 and TRBJ1-5): DVKVTQSSRYLVKRTGEKVFLECVQDMDHENMFWYRQDPGLGLRLIYFSYDVKMKEKGDIPEGYSVSREKKERFSLILESASTNQTSMYLCASSLDNQPQHFGDGTRLSIL.

The CDR3 coding sequence is TGTGCCAGCACAGGACAGGGGGCGGGAGGCTACACCTTC. This encodes CASTGQGAGGYTF. The chain carries TRBV28 and TRBJ1-2; TRBD1 matches 11 bases. V dropped 7 bases and J dropped 8; count of bases not matched to a gene: 6. This CDR3 comprises 13 residues. Germline CDR1 and CDR2: MDHEN and SYDVKM.

The gene calls are TRBV18 and TRBJ2-2; 8 bases line up with TRBD1. V was clipped by 6 bases and J by 1 base; unmatched bases: 7. The CDR3 has 16 amino acids. Per germline, CDR1 KGHSH and CDR2 LQKENI. For the CDR3, the DNA is TGTGCCAGCTCGCGTACCGGGACAGGGAACACCGGGGAGCTGTTTTTT. Its protein product is CASSRTGTGNTGELFF.

This clone was detected only a few times. The chain couples TRBV6-5 to TRBJ1-2; 10 bases map to TRBD1. Germline loops: CDR1 MNHEY, CDR2 SVGAGI. V was clipped by 6 bases and J by 3 bases; unmatched bases: 4. This CDR3 contains 14 residues. DNA for the CDR3: TGTGCCAGCAGCGGACAGGGGGTCGACTATGGCTACACCTTC. Its translation: CASSGQGVDYGYTF.

The chain recombines TRBV18 with TRBJ2-2; tentatively, D is TRBD2 (6 bases). CDR1 is KGHSH and CDR2 is LQKENI in the germline V gene. The germline V and J ends were trimmed by 2 bases and 5 bases, with 15 bases remaining between them. CDR3 length: 16 residues. The CDR3 protein is CASSPLALAETGELFF. CDR3 in DNA: TGTGCCAGCTCACCATTGGCACTAGCAGAAACCGGGGAGCTGTTTTTT.

This clone is a singleton in its sample. V gene TRBV15 combines with J gene TRBJ2-3; possible D gene TRBD2, 5 bases. Germline V gene lookup returns CDR1 LNHNV and CDR2 YYDKDF (reference sequence). Trimming shortened V by 0 bases and J by 1 base, and 17 bases separated the two germline ends. This CDR3 spans 18 amino acids. This CDR3 reads CATSREIGFSGRTDTQYF. The CDR3 DNA follows: TGTGCCACCAGCAGAGAGATCGGATTCAGCGGTCGCACAGATACGCAGTATTTT.

The chain links TRBV27 to TRBJ2-5, with 12 bases lining up with TRBD1. The V and J ends lost 5 bases and 1 base, in that order; junction bases with no gene match: 8. Germline V gene sequence: CDR1 MNHEY, CDR2 SMNVEV (reference sequence). This CDR3 contains 17 residues. The CDR3 sequence: CASSPTRDRGRQETQYF. DNA for the CDR3: TGTGCCAGCAGTCCTACTAGGGACAGGGGGCGCCAAGAGACCCAGTACTTC.

This chain connects TRBV6-5 to TRBJ1-2, with D unclear. V lost 2 bases to trimming and J lost 1 base, with 8 bases between them. The CDR3 contains 14 residues. CDR1 and CDR2 (germline): MNHEY, SVGAGI. CDR3 loop: CASSYRPDNYGYTF. The CDR3 coding sequence is TGTGCCAGCAGTTACCGCCCCGATAACTATGGCTACACCTTC.

This clone is a singleton in its sample. The genes are TRBV6-5 and TRBJ1-5; D gene ambiguous. The CDR3 sequence is 13 residues long. Germline-derived CDR1 and CDR2 are MNHEY and SVGAGI. Trimming took 2 bases from V and 1 from J, leaving 3 bases between them. CDR3 sequence reads: CASSYGSNQPQHF. DNA of the CDR3: TGTGCCAGCAGTTACGGCAGCAATCAGCCCCAGCATTTT.

This clone was observed a single time. J is TRBJ2-3 and V is TRBV5-4; 9 nucleotides line up with TRBD1. Germline assignment: CDR1 SGHNT and CDR2 YYREEE (reference sequence). CDR3 length: 16 amino acids. J gave up 4 bases and V 4 bases, and 10 bases lay outside the gene matches. The CDR3: CASSQSGQGFADTQYF. The CDR3 DNA follows: TGTGCCAGCAGCCAATCGGGACAGGGTTTCGCAGATACGCAGTATTTT.

The count of this clone is one. This chain connects TRBV4-1 to TRBJ2-1; TRBD2 aligns across 8 bases. J lost 0 bases, V lost 1 base, and 8 bases had no gene match. Germline V gene data show CDR1 as MGHRA and CDR2 as YSYEKL. The CDR3 is 18 amino acids. The CDR3 DNA is TGCGCCAGCAGCCAAGGGGCGGGAGGTCCGAGCTCCTACAATGAGCAGTTCTTC. Its translation: CASSQGAGGPSSYNEQFF.

The chain joins TRBV30 to TRBJ2-6; D might be TRBD1 (5 bases). This CDR3 comprises 16 residues. Germline-derived CDR1 and CDR2 are GTSNPN and SVGIG (reference sequence). Trimming shortened V by 2 bases and J by 1 base, and 12 bases separated the two germline ends. The CDR3 region is CAWSWAGLSGANVLTF. CDR3 nucleotide sequence: TGTGCCTGGAGTTGGGCAGGGCTGTCTGGGGCCAACGTCCTGACTTTC.